This passage covers 8 T cell receptor beta chains from one sample sequenced in a study of immune evolution from preneoplasia to lung adenocarcinoma. Repertoires were generated with immunoSEQ multiplex PCR, while TCRdb's copy carries only in-frame clones and drops some. The sample contains around 16,000 clones, 75% to 90% of which appear only once. The sample consisted of FFPE invasive lung adenocarcinoma tissue. Every receptor here comes from a person between 65 and 80 years old with invasive lung adenocarcinoma.

CDR3 DNA: TGTGCCAGCTCAGTCTCGACAGGGCCAGATACGCAGTATTTT. Its protein is CASSVSTGPDTQYF. The chain links TRBV18 to TRBJ2-3, with 7 bases lining up with TRBD1. Trimming removed 5 bases from V and 4 bases from J; junction bases left unmatched: 6. CDR1 is KGHSH, CDR2 LQKENI, per germline. The CDR3 sequence is 14 residues long.

This chain connects TRBV28 to TRBJ2-4; D possibly matches TRBD1 or TRBD2 (5 bases each). The length of the CDR3 is 16 residues. Germline V gene data show CDR1 as MDHEN and CDR2 as SYDVKM. V lost 5 bases, J lost 0 bases, and 14 bases lay in between. CDR3 nucleotides: TGTGCCAGCAGTGCCATCGGGACGGTAGCCAAAAACATTCAGTACTTC. Its translation is CASSAIGTVAKNIQYF.

The chain couples TRBV14 to TRBJ2-5; D ambiguous. CDR1 and CDR2 (germline): SGHDN, FVKESK. V was pared by 4 bases and J by 5 bases, with 8 bases between. The CDR3 totals 12 residues. The CDR3 coding sequence is TGTGCCAGCAGCCGCAATCCCGAGACCCAGTACTTC. It translates to CASSRNPETQYF. The entire variable domain, with the rest obtained from reference TRBV14 and TRBJ2-5, is as follows: EAGVTQFPSHSVIEKGQTVTLRCDPISGHDNLYWYRRVMGKEIKFLLHFVKESKQDESGMPNNRFLAERTGGTYSTLKVQPAELEDSGVYFCASSRNPETQYFGPGTRLLVL.

The chain is built from TRBV5-1 and TRBJ2-3; D not certain. CDR1 is SGHRS, CDR2 YFSETQ, per germline. Trimming took 0 bases from V and 0 from J, leaving 8 bases between them. The CDR3 is 15 residues long. The DNA for the CDR3 is TGCGCCAGCAGCTTGGATCTTGGTAGCACAGATACGCAGTATTTT. Protein sequence: CASSLDLGSTDTQYF.

In its sample, this clone was seen once. The V gene is TRBV9, the J gene TRBJ1-5; D gene ambiguous. V was clipped by 3 bases and J by 6 bases, with 7 bases between them. The CDR3 runs 12 residues. Germline V CDR1 and CDR2: SGDLS, YYNGEE. CDR3 bases: TGTGCCAGCAGCGCCCCAACTCAGCCCCAGCATTTT. Translating it yields CASSAPTQPQHF.

Only a few counts were recorded for this clone. The chain joins TRBV18 to TRBJ1-4; 9 bases line up with TRBD1. V trimming: 3 bases; J trimming: 5 bases; junction bases outside the gene matches: 10. The CDR3 is 17 residues long. Germline loops: CDR1 KGHSH, CDR2 LQKENI. The CDR3 here is CASSPGLPGQGNEKLFF. DNA for the CDR3: TGTGCCAGCTCACCGGGCCTACCGGGACAGGGAAATGAAAAACTGTTTTTT.

The chain employs TRBV28 and TRBJ2-2, with D perhaps assigned TRBD1 or TRBD2 (6 bases each). The V and J ends lost 4 bases and 0 bases respectively, with 9 bases between them. CDR1 is MDHEN and CDR2 is SYDVKM in the germline V gene. The CDR3 runs to 15 residues. The CDR3 DNA reads TGTGCCAGCAGTTCCGGGGGCACGAACACCGGGGAGCTGTTTTTT. It is translated as CASSSGGTNTGELFF.

The chain couples TRBV27 to TRBJ2-2, with no clear D. V was shortened by 7 bases and J by 7 bases, with 13 bases between the two germline ends. The germline V gene encodes CDR1 MNHEY and CDR2 SMNVEV (reference sequence). CDR3 length equals 13 residues. CDR3 DNA sequence: TGTGCCAGCATGGGGTGGCCCGGCGGGGAGCTGTTTTTT. Encoded protein: CASMGWPGGELFF.